The clone carrying this T cell receptor (beta chain) was seen a single time. This sample stems from a study of glioma-infiltrating T cells after dendritic cell vaccination. Looked up from germline, CDR1 is SGDLS and CDR2 is YYNGEE. The germline V and J ends were trimmed by 4 bases and 2 bases, with 9 bases remaining between them. CDR3 length: 13 amino acids. Clones were read by immunoSEQ multiplex PCR, and TCRdb kept only the in-frame ones, dropping some. The profile shows about 82,000 clones, roughly 89% of them singletons. This specimen was blood, taken before dendritic cell vaccination. The clonotype comes from a human donor with glioblastoma. V and J are TRBV9 and TRBJ2-5; the D is unclear. The CDR3 is CASSPRGQETQYF. The CDR3 coding sequence is TGTGCCAGCAGCCCCAGAGGACAAGAGACCCAGTACTTC.